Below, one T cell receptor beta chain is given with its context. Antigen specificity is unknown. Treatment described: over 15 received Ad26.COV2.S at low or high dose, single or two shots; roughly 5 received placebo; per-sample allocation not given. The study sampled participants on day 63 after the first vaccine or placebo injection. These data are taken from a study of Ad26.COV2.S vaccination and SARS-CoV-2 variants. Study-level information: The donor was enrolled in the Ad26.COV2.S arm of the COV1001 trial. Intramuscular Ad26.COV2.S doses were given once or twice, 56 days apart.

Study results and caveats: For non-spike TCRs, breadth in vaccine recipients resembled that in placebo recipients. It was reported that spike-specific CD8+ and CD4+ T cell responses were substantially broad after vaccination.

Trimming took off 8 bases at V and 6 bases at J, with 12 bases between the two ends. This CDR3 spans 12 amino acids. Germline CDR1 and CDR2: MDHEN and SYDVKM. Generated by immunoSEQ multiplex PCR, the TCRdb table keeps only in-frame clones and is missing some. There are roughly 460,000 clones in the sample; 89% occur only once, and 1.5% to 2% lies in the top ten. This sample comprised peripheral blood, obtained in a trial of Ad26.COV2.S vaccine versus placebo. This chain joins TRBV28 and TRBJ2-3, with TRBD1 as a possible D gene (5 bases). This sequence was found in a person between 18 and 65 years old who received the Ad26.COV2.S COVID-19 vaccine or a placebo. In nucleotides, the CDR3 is TGTGCCAGCTGCGGTGGGGCGGATACGCAGTATTTT. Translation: CASCGGADTQYF. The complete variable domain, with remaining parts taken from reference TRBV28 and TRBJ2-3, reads DVKVTQSSRYLVKRTGEKVFLECVQDMDHENMFWYRQDPGLGLRLIYFSYDVKMKEKGDIPEGYSVSREKKERFSLILESASTNQTSMYLCASCGGADTQYFGPGTRLTVL.